This record looks at one TCR beta chain sequence and its context. Its target is not known. V lost 0 bases and J lost 5, with 17 bases in between. CDR3 length: 17 amino acids. Looked up from germline, CDR1 is LGHNA and CDR2 is YSLEER. These data belong to a study of cytomegalovirus exposure and HLA in healthy donors. Notes on the study in general: Fewer N-insertions than the roughly 670-donor mean were reportedly shown by an Asian-associated ancestry cluster in a later analysis. V- and J-gene trimming of TCR beta was linked (in a later analysis) to a missense DCLRE1C variant. Within the data, a cluster of highly shared sequence variants was likely a sequencing artifact.

PCR involved 60 Vbeta and 13 Jbeta primers. Method: immunoSEQ multiplex PCR; TCRdb's copy keeps in-frame clones and lacks some. The sample carries some 120,000 clones, around three quarters recorded once. The sequenced sample consisted of PBMCs. J is TRBJ2-1 and V is TRBV4-3; TRBD1 might be the D (5 bases). This receptor was obtained from a man in his thirties or forties in good health and CMV-seropositive. CDR3 region: CASSQEFTTELNNEQFF. The DNA for the CDR3 is TGCGCCAGCAGCCAAGAATTTACGACAGAGCTAAACAATGAGCAGTTCTTC.